The 27 T cell receptor beta chains presented below share a single source sample, sequenced in a study of spatial heterogeneity in lung cancer. General study findings and limits: Intratumoral expanded alpha and beta TCR counts were found to track tumor mutation counts.

TCRdb called the 5' RACE reads again in MiXCR, with one record for every CDR3 protein. In the table there are tens of thousands of distinct CDR3 sequences, 5% to 7.5% of which are singletons. This sample's time point: sample taken at primary tumor resection. Their antigen targets remain unknown. The sample here was lung tumor tissue, taken at surgery. The source is a male donor with early-stage non-small cell lung cancer.

This clonotype was observed many times. The chain uses TRBV9 and TRBJ2-3, with D unresolved. CDR1 SGDLS and CDR2 YYNGEE come from the germline V gene. The V gene lost 0 bases and the J gene lost 0 bases, with 8 bases spanning the gap. The CDR3 totals 15 residues. CDR3 coding DNA: TGTGCCAGCAGCGTAGGGGCAGGAAGCACAGATACGCAGTATTTT. This codes for CASSVGAGSTDTQYF.

There are many counts of this clonotype. The chain combines TRBV20-1 with TRBJ2-5; 9 nucleotides match TRBD2. CDR3 length: 12 amino acids. Germline V CDR1 and CDR2: DFQATT, SNEGSKA (reference sequence). The junction had 5 bases not matched to a gene; V was cut back by 7 bases and J by 5 bases. CDR3 sequence: CSGNSGGETQYF. The DNA of the CDR3 is TGCAGTGGAAATAGCGGGGGTGAGACCCAGTACTTC.

J is TRBJ1-1 and V is TRBV7-9; possibly TRBD1 for D (5 bases). Per the germline V gene, CDR1 is SEHNR and CDR2 is FQNEAQ (reference sequence). CDR3 length: 12 amino acids. Trimming pared 10 bases from V and 5 bases from J, leaving 14 bases between. The CDR3 nucleotides are TGTGCCACCCGCGACGGGGGGACTGAAGCTTTCTTT. As protein: CATRDGGTEAFF.

This clonotype showed up many times. This sequence joins TRBV7-9 and TRBJ1-1; D is ambiguous. Germline-derived CDR1 and CDR2 are SEHNR and FQNEAQ (reference sequence). V gave up 6 bases and J gave up 1 base, with 3 bases separating them. The CDR3 is 11 amino acids. The CDR3 sequence is CASRWNTEAFF. CDR3 nucleotides: TGTGCCAGCAGATGGAACACTGAAGCTTTCTTT.

The J gene is TRBJ2-3, the V gene TRBV14; D not resolved. Trimming left V 1 base short and J 4 bases short, with 18 bases between. The CDR3 has 17 residues. Germline CDR1 reads SGHDN; CDR2 reads FVKESK. CDR3 sequence reads: CASSQALDTLNSDTQYF. CDR3 in DNA: TGTGCCAGCAGCCAAGCGTTAGATACTCTCAACTCAGATACGCAGTATTTT.

This clonotype was seen repeatedly, ten times or more. This CDR3 is CSVVGSAGEKLFF. The CDR3 DNA reads TGCAGCGTGGTGGGGTCGGCCGGTGAAAAACTGTTTTTT. J is TRBJ1-4 and V is TRBV29-1; D not certain. There are 13 residues in the CDR3. V was cut by 6 bases and J by 7 bases, with 15 bases left in between. Germline-derived CDR1 and CDR2 are SQVTM and ANQGSEA. Together with reference TRBV29-1 and TRBJ1-4, the CDR3 gives the full variable domain: SAVISQKPSRDICQRGTSLTIQCQVDSQVTMMFWYRQQPGQSLTLIATANQGSEATYESGFVIDKFPISRPNLTFSTLTVSNMSPEDSSIYLCSVVGSAGEKLFFGSGTQLSVL.

This clonotype came up many times. J is TRBJ1-2 and V is TRBV14; 7 nucleotides match TRBD1. Trimming took 4 bases from V and 4 from J; bases not matched to a gene: 6. The CDR3 covers 14 residues. Per the germline V gene, CDR1 is SGHDN and CDR2 is FVKESK. The CDR3 DNA is TGTGCCAGCAGCCGAGGGACAGCAACCTATGGCTACACCTTC. It is translated as CASSRGTATYGYTF.

This clonotype was observed many times. The gene calls are TRBV20-1 and TRBJ1-2; TRBD1 might be the D (6 bases). Looked up from germline, CDR1 is DFQATT and CDR2 is SNEGSKA (reference sequence). Trimming took off 6 bases at V and 4 bases at J, with 9 bases between the two ends. This CDR3 comprises 11 residues. The CDR3 nucleotides are TGCAGTGCCAGGGGAGGCTATGGCTACACCTTC. Protein: CSARGGYGYTF.

This clonotype was detected a few times. The chain recombines TRBV7-2 with TRBJ2-5, with 9 nucleotides matching TRBD2. The CDR3 has 16 amino acids. Germline loops: CDR1 SGHTA, CDR2 FQGNSA. With 4 bases clipped from V and 2 bases from J, the junction kept 8 bases outside the gene matches. CDR3 residues: CASSSGASGEQETQYF. CDR3 coding DNA: TGTGCCAGCAGCTCCGGGGCTAGCGGGGAACAAGAGACCCAGTACTTC.

This clonotype has ten or more counts. The chain combines TRBV3-1 with TRBJ2-1; D remains ambiguous. The CDR3 consists of 11 residues. CDR1 is LGHDT, CDR2 YNNKEL, per germline (reference sequence). The V and J ends lost 1 base and 8 bases respectively, with 3 bases between them. The CDR3 nucleotides read TGTGCCAGCAGCCAAGTCCATGAGCAGTTCTTC. This gives the protein CASSQVHEQFF.

This clonotype was recorded many times. The chain links TRBV7-2 to TRBJ2-1; 10 bases are a match to TRBD2. The V segment lost 1 base and the J segment 7 bases; nucleotides outside the gene matches: 7. This CDR3 contains 16 residues. Germline lookup yields CDR1 SGHTA and CDR2 FQGNSA. DNA of the CDR3: TGTGCCAGCAGCTTAGTGACGGGACTAGCGAAAAATGAGCAGTTCTTC. This sequence encodes CASSLVTGLAKNEQFF. The entire variable domain, with the rest obtained from reference TRBV7-2 and TRBJ2-1, is as follows: GAGVSQSPSNKVTEKGKDVELRCDPISGHTALYWYRQSLGQGLEFLIYFQGNSAPDKSGLPSDRFSAERTGGSVSTLTIQRTQQEDSAVYLCASSLVTGLAKNEQFFGPGTRLTVL.

This clonotype was seen many times. V usage is TRBV20-1 and J usage is TRBJ2-5; perhaps D is TRBD1 or TRBD2 (6 bases each). The CDR3 contains 14 residues. Germline CDR1 is DFQATT and CDR2 is SNEGSKA (reference sequence). Trimming stripped 6 bases from V and 1 base from J, with 15 bases between. The CDR3 DNA is TGCAGTGCCCTAGGGGGACTGACCCAAGAGACCCAGTACTTC. Translating gives CSALGGLTQETQYF.

As for this clonotype: Sequence at one end of the junction differs from germline and may be a read error. The rearrangement links TRBV7-6 to TRBJ2-1; TRBD1 agrees at 8 bases. The germline V gene has CDR1 SGHVS and CDR2 FNYEAQ. The CDR3 loop spans 15 amino acids. DNA for the CDR3: TGTGCCAGCAGCCTTAAGGGACAGGCTTTCAATAAGCAGTTCTTC. It codes for CASSLKGQAFNKQFF.

This clonotype appeared many times. The chain has TRBV25-1 and TRBJ1-5, with D possibly TRBD1 on 6 matching bases. V was shortened by 4 bases and J by 7 bases, with 17 bases between the two germline ends. Germline-derived CDR1 and CDR2 are MGHDK and SYGVNS. The length of the CDR3 is 15 residues. CDR3 nucleotides: TGTGCCAGCAGTGTCGGACAGAGGAGAGGGCAGCCCCAGCATTTT. This gives the protein CASSVGQRRGQPQHF.

In its sample, this clonotype was seen many times. The V and J genes are TRBV12-3 or TRBV12-4 and TRBJ1-6; D is perhaps TRBD1 (6 bases). V lost 6 bases to trimming and J lost 8 bases, with 14 bases between them. The CDR3 runs to 14 residues. This CDR3 reads CASRAGGAHSPLHF. CDR3 nucleotide sequence: TGTGCCAGCAGGGCGGGGGGGGCACATTCACCCCTCCACTTT.

This clonotype came up many times. This sequence joins TRBV11-2 and TRBJ2-2; 7 bases line up with TRBD1. Germline assignment: CDR1 SGHAT and CDR2 FQNNGV. The CDR3 consists of 15 residues. V shed 5 bases, J shed 4 bases, and the junction held 7 bases outside the gene matches. The CDR3 sequence is CASSPPTGFTGELFF. The DNA of the CDR3 is TGTGCCAGCAGCCCCCCGACAGGGTTCACCGGGGAGCTGTTTTTT.

This clonotype has at least ten counts. This chain uses TRBV28 with TRBJ1-1; D not resolved. With 5 bases removed from V and 8 bases from J, the gap between germline ends came to 15 bases. CDR3 length: 13 residues. In germline, CDR1 is MDHEN, CDR2 SYDVKM. The CDR3 nucleotides are TGTGCCAGCAGTCTACCTGGGAAAATAGAAGCTTTCTTT. This translates into CASSLPGKIEAFF.

This clonotype has at least ten counts. V is TRBV9 and J is TRBJ2-1; no clear D. The CDR3 contains 16 residues. Germline lookup yields CDR1 SGDLS and CDR2 YYNGEE. The V gene lost 0 bases and the J gene lost 4 bases, with 14 bases spanning the gap. The CDR3: CASSVGKRIGYNEQFF. CDR3 DNA sequence: TGTGCCAGCAGCGTAGGAAAAAGGATAGGGTACAATGAGCAGTTCTTC.

The V and J genes are TRBV6-2 or TRBV6-3 and TRBJ2-7; D is uncertain. V was shortened by 3 bases and J by 3 bases, with 12 bases between the two germline ends. This CDR3 is 14 amino acids long. CDR1 is MNHEY and CDR2 is SVGEGT in the germline V gene. CDR3 residues: CASSYPDHNYEQYF. The CDR3 nucleotides are TGTGCCAGCAGTTATCCGGACCACAACTACGAGCAGTACTTC.

This clonotype was observed at least ten times. V gene TRBV5-4 combines with J gene TRBJ2-1; D possibly corresponds to TRBD2 (6 bases). The CDR3 spans 17 residues. Trimming pared 3 bases from V and 1 base from J, leaving 17 bases between. The V gene's germline CDR1 is SGHNT and CDR2 YYREEE (reference sequence). The CDR3 coding sequence is TGTGCCAGCAGCTCTTCCGGGACTCTCGGGTCCTACAATGAGCAGTTCTTC. It is translated as CASSSSGTLGSYNEQFF.

This clonotype has at least ten counts. The chain carries TRBV4-2 and TRBJ1-2; D is uncertain. V was trimmed by 1 base and J by 4 bases, leaving 13 bases between them. There are 15 residues in the CDR3. Germline CDR1 reads LGHNA; CDR2 reads YNFKEQ. CDR3 DNA sequence: TGTGCCAGCAGCCAAGCTAGCCTAGAAGCCTATGGCTACACCTTC. This gives the protein CASSQASLEAYGYTF.

This clonotype was counted ten times or more. The chain recombines TRBV3-1 with TRBJ2-7; D remains unclear. V lost 3 bases, J lost 2 bases, and 14 bases lay in between. Germline lookup yields CDR1 LGHDT and CDR2 YNNKEL (reference sequence). This CDR3 region has 15 residues. The CDR3 region has the DNA TGTGCCAGCAGCCACGAACCCCACAACGCCTACGAGCAGTACTTC. Encoded protein: CASSHEPHNAYEQYF.

There are many counts of this clonotype. This rearrangement joins TRBV5-4 to TRBJ2-7; TRBD1 agrees at 10 bases. J was trimmed by 5 bases and V by 0 bases; bases with no gene match: 8. This CDR3 comprises 16 residues. Per germline, CDR1 SGHNT and CDR2 YYREEE (reference sequence). CDR3 coding DNA: TGTGCCAGCAGCTTGGGGATGGGACAGGGGTTCAACGAGCAGTACTTC. Its protein is CASSLGMGQGFNEQYF. The variable domain in full, completed from reference TRBV5-4 and TRBJ2-7, reads ETGVTQSPTHLIKTRGQQVTLRCSSQSGHNTVSWYQQALGQGPQFIFQYYREEENGRGNFPPRFSGLQFPNYSSELNVNALELDDSALYLCASSLGMGQGFNEQYFGPGTRLTVT.

This clonotype appeared many times. The J gene is TRBJ1-2, the V gene TRBV5-5; 7 bases map to TRBD1. The CDR3 loop spans 15 amino acids. Per germline, CDR1 SGHKS and CDR2 YYEKEE (reference sequence). J gave up 3 bases and V 3 bases, and 8 bases lay outside the gene matches. CDR3 DNA sequence: TGTGCCAGCAGCTACACCGGGACAGATTACTATGGCTACACCTTC. Its protein product is CASSYTGTDYYGYTF. The variable domain in full, with the rest retrieved from reference TRBV5-5 and TRBJ1-2, is DAGVTQSPTHLIKTRGQQVTLRCSPISGHKSVSWYQQVLGQGPQFIFQYYEKEERGRGNFPDRFSARQFPNYSSELNVNALLLGDSALYLCASSYTGTDYYGYTFGSGTRLTVV.

The genes are TRBV30 and TRBJ2-1; tentatively, D is TRBD2 (6 bases). From germline, CDR1 is GTSNPN and CDR2 SVGIG (reference sequence). This CDR3 spans 14 amino acids. V was cut by 1 base and J by 6 bases, with 13 bases left in between. In nucleotides, the CDR3 is TGTGCCTGGAGTGCGGGACTTTCGATCAATGAGCAGTTCTTC. Translation gives CAWSAGLSINEQFF.

In this sample, this clonotype turned up many times. The junction shows a germline mismatch at one end, possibly a read error. This chain uses TRBV4-3 with TRBJ2-3; D uncertain. The CDR3 consists of 15 residues. Germline assignment: CDR1 LGHNA and CDR2 YSLEER. In nucleotides, the CDR3 is TGCGCCAGCACCCAAGAACACATCCCCACAGATACGCAGTATTTT. Translation: CASTQEHIPTDTQYF.

The table lists this clonotype with many counts. The chain couples TRBV20-1 to TRBJ1-1, with D unresolved. The V and J ends lost 1 base and 0 bases respectively, with 12 bases between them. Germline V lookup: CDR1 DFQATT, CDR2 SNEGSKA (reference sequence). The CDR3 has 15 amino acids. The CDR3, as DNA: TGCAGTGCTAGAGCTCATCCCTGGCTGAACACTGAAGCTTTCTTT. This translates into CSARAHPWLNTEAFF.